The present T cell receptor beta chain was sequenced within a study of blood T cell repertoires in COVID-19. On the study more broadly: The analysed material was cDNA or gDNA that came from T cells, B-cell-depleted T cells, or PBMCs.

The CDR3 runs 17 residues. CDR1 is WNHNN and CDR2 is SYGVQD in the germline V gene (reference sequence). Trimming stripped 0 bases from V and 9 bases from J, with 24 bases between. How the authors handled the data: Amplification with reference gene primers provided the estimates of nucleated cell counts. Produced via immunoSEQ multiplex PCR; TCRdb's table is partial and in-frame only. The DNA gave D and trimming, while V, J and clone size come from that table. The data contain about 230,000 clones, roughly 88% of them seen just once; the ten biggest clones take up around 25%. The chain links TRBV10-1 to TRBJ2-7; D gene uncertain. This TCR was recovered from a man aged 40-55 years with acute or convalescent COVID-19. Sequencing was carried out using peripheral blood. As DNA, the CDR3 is TGCGCCAGCAGTGAGTCGAGAATGCTAGGCCTACCGACGAGGCAGTACTTC. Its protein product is CASSESRMLGLPTRQYF.